Listed below are T cell receptor beta chains from one sample, sequenced in a study of post-analysis software for immune sequencing data. TCRdb called the PCR reads again in MiXCR, with one record for every CDR3 protein. The sample contains roughly 600,000 distinct CDR3 sequences, roughly 47% of which appear only once. Sequences were obtained from blood. The receptors were gathered from a girl aged 5-17 years with multiple sclerosis. The CDR3 runs from the conserved cysteine through the conserved F or W. A D gene is named only where the DNA matches it firmly. Some rows have no size entry. The others give once, few or many, or a class for an expanded clone.

. | TRBJ2-1 | TRBV30 | few | CAWSVWGGMDEQFF | TGTGCCTGGAGTGTATGGGGCGGGATGGATGAGCAGTTCTTC
TRBD1 | TRBJ1-1 | TRBV7-9 | . | CASSLLRTGGDDEAFF | TGTGCCAGCAGCTTATTAAGGACAGGGGGCGATGATGAAGCTTTCTTT
. | TRBJ1-2 | TRBV12-3/TRBV12-4 | few | CASAEARDGYTF | TGTGCCAGCGCGGAGGCCCGAGATGGCTACACCTTC
. | TRBJ2-5 | TRBV6-5 | . | CASSYQISSGTQYF | TGTGCCAGCAGTTACCAGATCTCCTCTGGGACCCAGTACTTC
. | TRBJ2-5 | TRBV20-1 | . | CSGARFKFKETQYF | TGCAGTGGAGCGAGGTTCAAGTTCAAAGAGACCCAGTACTTC
. | TRBJ1-2 | TRBV28 | few | CASSSPDLAGANYGYTF | TGTGCCAGCAGTTCCCCTGACCTGGCGGGGGCTAACTATGGCTACACCTTC
TRBD2 | TRBJ2-4 | TRBV4-1 | once | CASSQDSSLRGEQYF | TGCGCCAGCAGCCAAGACTCCTCCCTACGGGGGGAGCAGTACTTC
TRBD2 | TRBJ2-1 | TRBV19 | few | CASKREGPLNYEQFF | TGTGCCAGCAAACGGGAGGGGCCACTGAATTATGAGCAGTTCTTC
TRBD2 | TRBJ2-1 | TRBV6-5 | . | CASLAGGYYNEQFF | TGTGCCAGCCTAGCGGGGGGCTATTACAATGAGCAGTTCTTC
TRBD2 | TRBJ2-2 | TRBV7-8 | . | CASSLGGGANTGELFF | TGTGCCAGCAGCCTTGGGGGGGGGGCGAACACCGGGGAGCTGTTTTTT
. | TRBJ1-2 | TRBV10-2 | . | CASREEENYGYTF | TGCGCCAGCAGGGAAGAGGAAAACTATGGCTACACCTTC
TRBD1 | TRBJ1-1 | TRBV12-3/TRBV12-4 | . | CASSSGGTEAFF | TGTGCCAGCAGTTCAGGGGGTACTGAAGCTTTCTTT